The present T cell receptor (beta chain) was sequenced within a study of PD-1 blockade in mismatch repair-deficient tumors. Study-level information: Patients had approximately 12 mismatch repair-deficient cancer types, all previously treated and progressing. Findings and limits, study-wide: Tumor-resident clones, often absent from pretreatment blood, expanded after pembrolizumab and then contracted.

Turning to this clone: Antigen: not known.

The CDR3 covers 17 residues. Trimming at V came to 4 bases and at J to 3 bases, leaving 7 bases not matched to a gene. Germline CDR1 and CDR2: LNHNV and YYDKDF (reference sequence). Every patient had mismatch repair deficiency by PCR or immunohistochemistry. TCR sequencing covered a few patients who responded to pembrolizumab. Generated by immunoSEQ multiplex PCR, the TCRdb table keeps only in-frame clones and is missing some. The sample has around 33,000 clones, 75% to 90% seen once; the top ten hold 3% to 4%. The genes are TRBV15 and TRBJ2-1; 12 positions agree with TRBD2. The source material was PBMCs, sampled roughly 6 weeks after starting pembrolizumab. The receptor's source is an adult with mismatch repair-deficient cancer. The CDR3 region is CATSTRPGLAGYNEQFF. The CDR3 DNA sequence: TGTGCCACCAGCACCAGACCGGGACTAGCGGGCTACAATGAGCAGTTCTTC.